This T cell receptor beta chain was identified in a study of T cells in Graves' hyperthyroidism and ophthalmopathy (dated by TCRdb to the late 2010s). Background for the entire study: Peripheral blood samples were taken at the time of initial diagnosis, prior to any treatment. Once sampling was done, hyperthyroidism patients were given methimazole at a starting dose of 30 mg daily, whereas ophthalmopathy patients were given high-dose intravenous methylprednisolone. TCR V-J signatures able to tell the groups apart were searched for in a discovery cohort of 90 to 100 patients, of whom 40 to 45 had Graves' ophthalmopathy and around 57 had stable Graves' hyperthyroidism. The paper reports TCR Vbeta CDR3 sequencing of roughly 140 peripheral blood samples: some 44 ophthalmopathy, some 80 hyperthyroidism and approximately 17 progressor patients. Thyroid tissue and blood T-cell repertoires from more than five Graves' hyperthyroidism patients were also compared in the study. Prospective prediction of ophthalmopathy was tested in an independent validation cohort of 18 to 20 hyperthyroidism patients and 15 to 17 patients who later progressed to ophthalmopathy. The roughly 91 discovery patients were randomly divided into training and test sets at a 7:3 ratio. What the research found in general, with its limitations: In validation, progression to ophthalmopathy was predicted by the model with roughly 69% sensitivity and nearly 75% specificity, a median of around 5.9 months before onset. Most expanded thyroid clonotypes (frequency above 0.001) were also detected in blood, suggesting blood repertoires may reflect thyroid immune responses. Sample size was not statistically predetermined, and blinding of investigators to group allocation was not performed. Ophthalmopathy was separated from stable hyperthyroidism by a 13 V-J signature model, with approximately 89% sensitivity and 81% to 82% specificity obtained in cross-validation and 80%/75% obtained in testing.

At least ten counts were recorded for this clonotype. It has no known antigen specificity. No base quality values were provided; no much bigger clone lies one nucleotide off. Amplification of TCR beta CDR3 regions was carried out from RNA transcripts. The first round of RT-PCR for the TCR CDR3 was performed with the HTBI primer set and the Qiagen OneStep RT-PCR kit. The libraries were constructed in a second round of multiplex PCR and then size-selected and purified. The libraries were sequenced on an Illumina HiSeq2000 using paired-end 100 bp reads. In the source study's methods: SOAPnuke was used to process the raw data, with reads discarded if the reads contained adapters or uncalled bases, had a mean Phred below 15, or lacked an exact constant-primer or identifier match. High-quality paired reads were merged with COPE v1.2.5, and unique nucleotide sequences were defined as clonotypes. Clonotypes were aligned to IMGT TRBV, TRBD and TRBJ reference segments using MiTCR v1.1. The analysis was restricted to V-J combinations with a frequency above 0.0001, which together covered about 99% of the repertoires. A TCS score was defined as the ratio of F50 (clonal expansion) to E x V (chaos), with BLOSUM62-based TCRdist applied between CDR3 peptides within each V-J. Welch's t-statistics and random forest reduced fewer than 600 V-J features to 10 to 15, which were used in a naive Bayes classifier (R e1071). The public reads were reanalyzed by TCRdb: fastp trimming at Q25, MiXCR alignment, in-frame beta chains only. Each record represents a unique CDR3 protein, reported with the most common genes and DNA among its rows. None of the V and J calls come from the authors' own analysis; TCRdb made them. Within this sample are roughly 150,000 distinct CDR3 sequences, with roughly 10% of them counted one time only. The ten largest clones represent approximately 20% of the sample.

The hyperthyroidism patients were between 18 and 65 years old and newly diagnosed, with a disease duration of less than 2 months. Any patient with an uncontrolled infection, another autoimmune disease, pregnancy or lactation was excluded. Diagnoses were based on clinical symptoms, serum thyroxine and TRAb, thyroid ultrasound and orbital computed tomography. Blood from progressor patients was drawn when they were first diagnosed with hyperthyroidism, before any ophthalmopathy symptoms appeared. Ficoll-Paque density gradient centrifugation was used to isolate PBMCs from approximately 11 ml of fresh peripheral blood. Progressor patients were initially diagnosed with Graves' hyperthyroidism and developed ophthalmopathy during follow-up. Trizol reagent was used to extract total RNA, and RNA quality was then checked on an Agilent 2100 Bioanalyzer. The germline V gene provides CDR1 SGHAT and CDR2 FQNNGV. The CDR3 numbers 12 residues from cysteine through phenylalanine. Left in the record is the CDR3 DNA by itself, 36 bases read in frame from the first base. Trimming removed 5 bases from V and 7 bases from J, leaving 11 bases between the germline ends.

The material sequenced was blood. The sequence was obtained from a woman in her late teens or twenties with Graves' hyperthyroidism that later progressed to Graves' ophthalmopathy. Recombination connected TRBV11-2 to TRBJ1-2, with TRBD1 perhaps the D gene, on 6 matching bases. The nucleotides read TGTGCCAGCAGCGTTGGACAGCGTGGCTACACCTTC. This is translated as CASSVGQRGYTF.